The T cell receptor (beta chain) under discussion was sequenced for a study of blood T cell repertoires in COVID-19 (dated by TCRdb to the early 2020s). Broadly, across the study: Collaborator samples came from the United States, Italy and Spain and covered acute and convalescent phases of COVID-19. Samples were obtained from the ongoing ImmuneRACE study (first 160 participants) and from 1,254 subjects provided by 6 global collaborators. The sample metadata nearly always contained a de-identified subject ID, COVID-19 status, age in years and sex. The repertoires were released in a freely available public database intended as a resource for research on the immune response to SARS-CoV-2. Where HLA class I and class II types were available, the types were taken from metadata supplied by the sample provider, not from assay-based typing. Deeply sampled blood TCRbeta repertoires from subjects exposed to, actively infected with, or recovered from COVID-19 were included in the dataset. The prospective study material was composed of cDNA or gDNA derived from T cells, B-cell-depleted T cells, or PBMCs.

V and J are truncated by 7 bases and 10 bases respectively, leaving an intervening sequence of 19 bases. The cysteine opens and the phenylalanine closes a CDR3 of 13 amino acids. Of all the DNA, just the CDR3 is kept, 39 bases in frame from base 1. Based on the germline V gene, the CDR1 and CDR2 sequences are MDHEN and SYDVKM. For this clone: Its antigen is unknown. No base quality values were provided; no much bigger clone lies one nucleotide off.

Results the study describes overall, beyond this receptor: The quantity of clinical and demographic metadata differed by source and by participant and was supplied without curation.

The immunoSEQ Assay, a bias-controlled multiplex PCR, was used to amplify TCRbeta CDR3 regions from genomic DNA. Processing in the source paper ran as follows. The number of nucleated cells in each sample was estimated from the amplification of reference gene primers within the assay. Sequence reads were collapsed and filtered to measure the absolute abundance of every unique TCRbeta CDR3 rearrangement. For each sample, productive Simpson clonality was calculated as the square root of Simpson's diversity index across productive rearrangements. Sourced from immuneACCESS, this table was stored by TCRdb with only in-frame sequences that have V and J called. A share of the clones is absent; for the studies checked, an unresolved V gene accounts for under half, and the remainder has no known explanation. V, J and clone size were drawn from that table, and D and trimming were deduced from the DNA. The table for this sample lists fewer than 250,000 clones; 84% of them were counted only once. 15% to 20% of the sample is in the top ten clones.

The collaborating institutions used their own protocols to collect whole blood in K2EDTA tubes. For TCRbeta analysis, collaborators shipped samples in one of three forms: frozen whole blood, isolated PBMCs, or DNA extracted from either of those sample types. The source is a man aged 30 to 39 with active or convalescent COVID-19. The rearrangement combines TRBV28 with TRBJ2-5; D gene: possibly TRBD2, on 7 matching bases. The sample was peripheral blood. The CDR3 reads CASTSRGRGGQYF. The DNA is TGTGCCAGCACTTCAAGGGGGAGGGGAGGCCAGTACTTC.